Presented here are 14 T cell receptor beta chains from one specimen sequenced in a study of cytotoxic CD8 clonotypes in ibrutinib-treated CLL. Profiled with immunoSEQ multiplex PCR; TCRdb holds only in-frame clones, not every one. The table has about 5,500 clones, about two thirds seen once; the top ten hold roughly 40%. This specimen consisted of PBMCs, obtained before ibrutinib treatment. These receptors all come from a human donor with chronic lymphocytic leukemia.

CDR3 bases: TGTGCCAGCAGTTTAGCAGGGGGCGAAATCTACGAGCAGTACTTC. This sequence encodes CASSLAGGEIYEQYF. V gene TRBV27 combines with J gene TRBJ2-7; 8 bases line up with TRBD1. The CDR3 covers 15 residues. The ends lost 2 bases at V and 3 bases at J; junction bases unmatched: 6. The germline V gene has CDR1 MNHEY and CDR2 SMNVEV (reference sequence).

Only a few counts were recorded for this clone. The chain combines TRBV7-8 with TRBJ2-1, with D uncertain. This CDR3 region has 14 residues. With 4 bases removed from V and 5 bases from J, the gap between germline ends came to 12 bases. The germline gives CDR1 SGHVS, CDR2 FQNEAQ. CDR3 in amino acids: CASSSLPINNEQFF. In DNA, the CDR3 is TGTGCCAGCAGCTCTCTCCCGATCAACAATGAGCAGTTCTTC. The whole variable domain, filled in from reference TRBV7-8 and TRBJ2-1, reads GAGVSQSPRYKVAKRGQDVALRCDPISGHVSLFWYQQALGQGPEFLTYFQNEAQLDKSGLPSDRFFAERPEGSVSTLKIQRTQQEDSAVYLCASSSLPINNEQFFGPGTRLTVL.

The genes are TRBV4-1 and TRBJ2-1, with unresolved D. This CDR3 is built from 13 residues. The V end was cut by 3 bases, the J end by 7 bases, with 10 bases between. CDR1 and CDR2 (germline): MGHRA, YSYEKL. CDR3 region: CASSHPQSNEQFF. The CDR3 nucleotides read TGCGCCAGCAGCCACCCACAGAGTAATGAGCAGTTCTTC.

The CDR3 loop is CASSAQHITLGYTF. DNA for the CDR3: TGTGCCAGCAGTGCCCAACACATTACTCTTGGCTACACCTTC. The rearrangement uses TRBV6-1 and TRBJ1-2, with D unclear. The CDR3 has 14 residues. V was trimmed by 4 bases and J by 7 bases, leaving 16 bases between them. CDR1 is MNHNS and CDR2 is SASEGT in the germline V gene.

This chain connects TRBV2 to TRBJ1-1; 8 nucleotides align to TRBD1. The CDR3 consists of 15 residues. V was clipped by 3 bases and J by 2 bases; unmatched bases: 5. Germline V gene lookup returns CDR1 SNHLY and CDR2 FYNNEI. CDR3: CASSDGRGRNTEAFF. The DNA of the CDR3 is TGTGCCAGCAGTGACGGCAGGGGGCGAAACACTGAAGCTTTCTTT.

This clone appeared a few times. The chain is built from TRBV13 and TRBJ2-1; 10 bases fit TRBD1. V lost 2 bases and J lost 9; bases outside the gene matches: 7. The V gene's germline CDR1 is PRHDT and CDR2 FYEKMQ (reference sequence). This CDR3 has 15 residues. CDR3 coding DNA: TGTGCCAGCAGCTTAAGGGACAGGGGTAACGGTGAGCAGTTCTTC. Its translation: CASSLRDRGNGEQFF.

The V gene is TRBV5-4, the J gene TRBJ2-3, with D possibly matching TRBD1 (5 bases). The CDR3 length is 12 residues. Trimming shortened V by 2 bases and J by 6 bases, and 7 bases separated the two germline ends. Germline V gives CDR1 SGHNT, CDR2 YYREEE (reference sequence). The CDR3 bases are TGTGCCAGCAGCTTTGGGGCCGATACGCAGTATTTT. This sequence encodes CASSFGADTQYF.

The chain has TRBV2 and TRBJ1-2; 9 bases match TRBD1. The CDR3 length is 14 residues. Germline CDR1 and CDR2: SNHLY and FYNNEI. J was trimmed by 4 bases and V by 4 bases; bases with no gene match: 4. The CDR3 DNA follows: TGTGCCAGCAGTGGGACAGGGGTGGTCTATGGCTACACCTTC. Its protein is CASSGTGVVYGYTF.

V gene TRBV27 combines with J gene TRBJ2-4, with a weak D call TRBD2 (6 bases). Between the trimmed V and J ends, which lost 2 bases and 14 bases, there was a span of 19 bases. The CDR3 is 14 residues long. CDR1 and CDR2 (germline): MNHEY, SMNVEV (reference sequence). The CDR3 DNA sequence: TGTGCCAGCAGTTTAAACGGTCGGGGGAGTAAGGAGTACTTC. Protein product: CASSLNGRGSKEYF.

This clone was observed a handful of times. The chain combines TRBV29-1 with TRBJ2-1; D remains unclear. The ends were cut back, 7 bases at V and 8 bases at J, with 15 bases in the middle. This CDR3 has 12 residues. Germline CDR1 and CDR2: SQVTM and ANQGSEA. The CDR3 DNA follows: TGCAGCGCCGCCCCCCCGGCGGATGAGCAGTTCTTC. It encodes CSAAPPADEQFF.

The J gene is TRBJ2-2, the V gene TRBV7-9; unclear D gene. Germline CDR1 SEHNR, CDR2 FQNEAQ (reference sequence). The CDR3 totals 13 residues. Trimming pared 0 bases from V and 4 bases from J, leaving 3 bases between. CDR3 region: CASSLAITGELFF. CDR3 DNA sequence: TGTGCCAGCAGCTTAGCGATCACCGGGGAGCTGTTTTTT.

The chain carries TRBV4-1 and TRBJ2-7; 7 bases map to TRBD1. The V gene's germline CDR1 is MGHRA and CDR2 YSYEKL. CDR3 length: 15 amino acids. The junction had 5 bases not matched to a gene; V was cut back by 1 base and J by 2 bases. The CDR3: CASSQGSTGTYEQYF. The CDR3 coding sequence is TGCGCCAGCAGCCAAGGGTCGACAGGGACCTACGAGCAGTACTTC.

The gene calls are TRBV27 and TRBJ2-7, with TRBD1 matching over 10 bases. V shed 7 bases, J shed 5 bases, and the junction held 11 bases outside the gene matches. The CDR3 runs 15 residues. From germline, CDR1 is MNHEY and CDR2 SMNVEV (reference sequence). In DNA form, the CDR3 reads TGTGCCAGCACTCTGGTGGGGACAGGGGACCACGAGCAGTACTTC. Its translation is CASTLVGTGDHEQYF.

The rearrangement links TRBV27 to TRBJ1-2; D possibly corresponds to TRBD1 (6 bases). CDR1 and CDR2 from the germline V gene are MNHEY and SMNVEV (reference sequence). The CDR3 runs to 12 residues. Trimming took 4 bases from V and 8 from J, leaving 11 bases between them. CDR3 amino acids: CASSSTGLGYTF. The CDR3 DNA reads TGTGCCAGCAGTTCAACAGGGTTGGGCTACACCTTC.